A single sample gave rise to the 15 T cell receptor beta chains below, sequenced in a study of CD8 T cells in Susac syndrome. With random hexamers, reverse transcription was performed on about 0.5 to 1 ug of RNA. TCRdb reanalysed the immunoSEQ multiplex PCR reads using MiXCR and keeps one entry per CDR3 protein. The sample comprises 180,000 or so distinct CDR3 sequences, 90% to 95% of which are singletons, and just under 0.095% rests with the top ten. Sequenced material: CD4+ T cells from PBMCs. The receptors come from a human donor with multiple sclerosis.

The chain has TRBV5-1 and TRBJ2-1, with TRBD2 matching 10 bases. The CDR3 sequence is 18 residues long. CDR1 and CDR2 from the germline V gene are SGHRS and YFSETQ. Unmatched junction bases numbered 6, after V lost 0 bases and J lost 0 bases. DNA for the CDR3: TGCGCCAGCAGCTTGGACTTCCTAGCGGGGGCCTCCTACAATGAGCAGTTCTTC. It codes for CASSLDFLAGASYNEQFF. The whole variable domain, remainder taken from reference TRBV5-1 and TRBJ2-1, is KAGVTQTPRYLIKTRGQQVTLSCSPISGHRSVSWYQQTPGQGLQFLFEYFSETQRNKGNFPGRFSGRQFSNSRSEMNVSTLELGDSALYLCASSLDFLAGASYNEQFFGPGTRLTVL.

The V and J genes are TRBV10-3 and TRBJ1-5; tentatively, D is TRBD1 (6 bases). CDR1 and CDR2 from the germline V gene are ENHRY and SYGVKD. Trimming cost V 6 bases and J 5 bases, with 11 bases left between them. The CDR3 sequence is 13 residues long. This chain's CDR3 is CAISGTMDQPQHF. CDR3 nucleotides: TGTGCCATCAGCGGGACAATGGATCAGCCCCAGCATTTT.

This chain links TRBV11-1 with TRBJ2-1; 14 nucleotides line up with TRBD2. CDR1 and CDR2 (germline): SGHAT, FQDESV (reference sequence). V dropped 10 bases and J dropped 8; count of bases not matched to a gene: 4. CDR3 length equals 13 residues. This chain's CDR3 is CATGTSGSHEQFF. CDR3 nucleotide sequence: TGTGCCACCGGGACTAGCGGGAGTCATGAGCAGTTCTTC.

This rearrangement joins TRBV29-1 to TRBJ1-3; weak D call: TRBD1 (5 bases). Looked up from germline, CDR1 is SQVTM and CDR2 is ANQGSEA. V was pared by 3 bases and J by 5 bases, with 14 bases between. The CDR3 is made up of 14 amino acids. The CDR3 loop is CSVDPGDGRNTIYF. In nucleotides, the CDR3 is TGCAGCGTTGATCCGGGGGATGGTAGAAACACCATATATTTT.

The gene calls are TRBV27 and TRBJ2-1; 11 nucleotides agree with TRBD1. The CDR3 spans 15 residues. V was clipped by 7 bases and J by 4 bases; unmatched bases: 6. The germline CDR1 and CDR2 sequences are MNHEY and SMNVEV (reference sequence). This CDR3 is CASNTRDRGYNEQFF. In nucleotides, the CDR3 is TGTGCCAGCAACACACGGGACAGGGGGTACAATGAGCAGTTCTTC.

This chain joins TRBV29-1 and TRBJ2-2; D is possibly TRBD1 or TRBD2 (5 bases each). Trimming cost V 7 bases and J 7 bases, with 22 bases left between them. Germline CDR1 is SQVTM and CDR2 is ANQGSEA. The CDR3 has 15 amino acids. The CDR3 loop is CSAGSGTALGGELFF. The CDR3 nucleotides read TGCAGCGCCGGGTCCGGGACGGCCTTGGGCGGGGAGCTGTTTTTT.

The chain combines TRBV3-1 with TRBJ2-5, with a weak D call TRBD1 (7 bases). The CDR3 sequence is 13 residues long. V was pared by 5 bases and J by 7 bases, with 14 bases between. Germline V gene lookup returns CDR1 LGHDT and CDR2 YNNKEL (reference sequence). The CDR3 sequence: CASSVDRRATQYF. CDR3 nucleotides: TGTGCCAGCAGCGTGGACAGGAGGGCGACCCAGTACTTC.

The chain carries TRBV2 and TRBJ2-6; 11 bases agree with TRBD1. Germline CDR1 and CDR2: SNHLY and FYNNEI. V dropped 5 bases and J dropped 0; count of bases not matched to a gene: 6. This CDR3 has 18 amino acids. CDR3 nucleotide sequence: TGTGCCAGCAGTAGTCCCGGGACAGGGGGCTCTGGGGCCAACGTCCTGACTTTC. This sequence encodes CASSSPGTGGSGANVLTF.

This clonotype was seen just once. The CDR3 coding sequence is TGCGCCAGCAGCTTGGTTCTGTCCGGGGCCAACGTCCTGACTTTC. Translating gives CASSLVLSGANVLTF. The chain has TRBV5-1 and TRBJ2-6; D is undetermined. CDR1 is SGHRS, CDR2 YFSETQ, per germline. Trimming left V 0 bases short and J 4 bases short, with 8 bases between. The length of the CDR3 is 15 residues.

V usage is TRBV5-1 and J usage is TRBJ1-1; no clear D. Germline-derived CDR1 and CDR2 are SGHRS and YFSETQ. The CDR3 has 15 residues. Trimming cost V 0 bases and J 3 bases, with 12 bases left between them. CDR3 DNA sequence: TGCGCCAGCAGCTTGGAGGGCGACGGGTACACTGAAGCTTTCTTT. Amino acid sequence: CASSLEGDGYTEAFF.

The chain carries TRBV7-2 and TRBJ1-6; D remains ambiguous. Deletions cut 5 bases from V and 0 bases from J, with 8 bases between. Per the germline V gene, CDR1 is SGHTA and CDR2 is FQGNSA. CDR3 size: 15 residues. CDR3 residues: CASSEQSSYNSPLHF. Here the CDR3 DNA reads TGTGCCAGCAGCGAACAGAGCTCCTATAATTCACCCCTCCACTTT.

The count of this clonotype is one. The chain is built from TRBV7-9 and TRBJ1-2; 9 bases are a match to TRBD1. The CDR3 is made up of 15 amino acids. From germline, CDR1 is SEHNR and CDR2 FQNEAQ (reference sequence). V trimming: 6 bases; J trimming: 8 bases; junction bases outside the gene matches: 13. As DNA, the CDR3 is TGTGCCAGCAGTTGGGGACAGGGTAACCTTCAAGGCTACACCTTC. Translating it yields CASSWGQGNLQGYTF.

This clonotype was found once. The V call is TRBV12-3 or TRBV12-4, the J call TRBJ2-7; D gene unclear. Trimming stripped 8 bases from V and 7 bases from J, with 18 bases between. This CDR3 contains 13 residues. As DNA, the CDR3 is TGTGCCAGCGGACCCCCATCATCGGCAGAGCAGTACTTC. Encoded protein: CASGPPSSAEQYF.

The chain joins TRBV6-1 to TRBJ2-3; tentative D call: TRBD2 (5 bases). With 8 bases removed from V and 1 base from J, the gap between germline ends came to 10 bases. Germline-derived CDR1 and CDR2 are MNHNS and SASEGT. The CDR3 extends over 13 amino acids. The CDR3: CASYKGGTDTQYF. CDR3 nucleotides: TGTGCCAGCTATAAGGGAGGCACAGATACGCAGTATTTT.

V usage is TRBV23-1 and J usage is TRBJ1-2; D gene ambiguous. TRBV23-1 carries the ORF label, with uncertain function. V was trimmed by 7 bases and J by 2 bases, leaving 17 bases between them. The CDR3 extends over 15 amino acids. The CDR3 DNA reads as TGCGCCAGCATCCAAGGAAAGGAACCGAACTATGGCTACACCTTC. Protein sequence: CASIQGKEPNYGYTF.